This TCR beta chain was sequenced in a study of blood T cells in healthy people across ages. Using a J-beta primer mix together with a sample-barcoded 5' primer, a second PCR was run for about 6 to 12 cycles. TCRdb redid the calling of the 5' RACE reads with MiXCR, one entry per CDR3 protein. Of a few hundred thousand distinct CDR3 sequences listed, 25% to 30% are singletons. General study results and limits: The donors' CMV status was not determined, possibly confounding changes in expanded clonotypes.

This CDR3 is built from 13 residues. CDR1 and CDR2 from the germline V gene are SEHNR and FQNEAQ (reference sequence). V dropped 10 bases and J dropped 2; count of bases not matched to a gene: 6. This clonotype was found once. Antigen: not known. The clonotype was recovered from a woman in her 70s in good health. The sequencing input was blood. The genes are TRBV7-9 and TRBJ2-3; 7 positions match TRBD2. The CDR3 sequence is CATRLANTDTQYF. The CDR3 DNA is TGTGCCACCCGACTAGCAAACACAGATACGCAGTATTTT. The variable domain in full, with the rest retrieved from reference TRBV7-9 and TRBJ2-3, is DTGVSQNPRHKITKRGQNVTFRCDPISEHNRLYWYRQTLGQGPEFLTYFQNEAQLEKSRLLSDRFSAERPKGSFSTLEIQRTEQGDSAMYLCATRLANTDTQYFGPGTRLTVL.